One and the same sample provided the 11 T cell receptor beta chains below, sequenced in a study of blood T cell repertoires in COVID-19. Measured with immunoSEQ multiplex PCR; TCRdb has only the in-frame clones, and not every one. The table has hundreds of thousands of clones, 87% seen once. The specimen was PBMCs or T cells enriched from blood (not recorded which). The origin of the receptors is a woman aged 25 to 39 with acute COVID-19.

The rearrangement uses TRBV25-1 and TRBJ1-1; D gene ambiguous. Deletions cut 4 bases from V and 6 bases from J, with 9 bases between. The CDR3 sequence is 12 residues long. The germline V gene encodes CDR1 MGHDK and CDR2 SYGVNS. The CDR3 nucleotides read TGTGCCAGCAGTGGATACAGTGCTGAAGCTTTCTTT. Translated: CASSGYSAEAFF.

This chain connects TRBV19 to TRBJ2-3, with 7 bases identical to TRBD1. Germline CDR1 LNHDA, CDR2 SQIVND (reference sequence). V shed 5 bases and J 1 base; nucleotides not matched to a gene: 3. This CDR3 comprises 14 residues. The CDR3 DNA reads TGTGCCAGTAGTCCAGGGGGTGGCACAGATACGCAGTATTTT. Translated, it gives CASSPGGGTDTQYF.

The chain joins TRBV6-1 to TRBJ2-4; 9 bases are a match to TRBD1. V shed 1 base and J 11 bases; nucleotides not matched to a gene: 6. CDR1 is MNHNS, CDR2 SASEGT, per germline. The CDR3 contains 14 residues. CDR3 coding DNA: TGTGCCAGCAGTGAAGGGGTGGACAGGGGCCTTCAGTACTTC. This translates into CASSEGVDRGLQYF.

The J gene is TRBJ1-4, the V gene TRBV27; the D is unclear. The CDR3 is made up of 14 amino acids. CDR1 is MNHEY, CDR2 SMNVEV, per germline (reference sequence). V lost 4 bases to trimming and J lost 7 bases, with 13 bases between them. The CDR3 sequence: CASSWRPLSEKLFF. As DNA, the CDR3 is TGTGCCAGCAGTTGGAGACCCCTAAGTGAAAAACTGTTTTTT.

This sequence joins TRBV9 and TRBJ2-7; D perhaps matches TRBD2 (6 bases). The CDR3 length is 14 residues. Germline lookup yields CDR1 SGDLS and CDR2 YYNGEE. V was cut by 3 bases and J by 6 bases, with 16 bases left in between. CDR3 sequence: CASSDSSGTREQYF. The CDR3 coding sequence is TGTGCCAGCAGCGACAGCTCGGGGACTCGCGAGCAGTACTTC.

The chain carries TRBV19 and TRBJ1-1; no firm D call. Deletions cut 5 bases from V and 0 bases from J, with 4 bases between. This CDR3 comprises 12 residues. From germline, CDR1 is LNHDA and CDR2 SQIVND (reference sequence). In nucleotides, the CDR3 is TGTGCCAGTAGTCAAATGAACACTGAAGCTTTCTTT. This encodes CASSQMNTEAFF. Drawing the rest from reference TRBV19 and TRBJ1-1, the complete variable domain is DGGITQSPKYLFRKEGQNVTLSCEQNLNHDAMYWYRQDPGQGLRLIYYSQIVNDFQKGDIAEGYSVSREKKESFPLTVTSAQKNPTAFYLCASSQMNTEAFFGQGTRLTVV.

The chain uses TRBV11-1 and TRBJ1-3; D possibly corresponds to TRBD1 (6 bases). Trimming stripped 4 bases from V and 3 bases from J, with 13 bases between. The length of the CDR3 is 15 residues. Per germline, CDR1 SGHAT and CDR2 FQDESV (reference sequence). For the CDR3, the DNA is TGTGCCAGCAGCTCCGGGACAACCTTTGGAAACACCATATATTTT. Amino acid sequence: CASSSGTTFGNTIYF.

The gene calls are TRBV11-3 and TRBJ2-3; 8 bases agree with TRBD1. The J segment lost 3 bases and the V segment lost 5 bases, leaving 4 bases of the junction unmatched. The germline CDR1 and CDR2 sequences are SGHNT and YENEEA. This CDR3 is 14 amino acids long. For the CDR3, the DNA is TGTGCCAGCAGCCCAGGGGGCGCAACAGATACGCAGTATTTT. This encodes CASSPGGATDTQYF.

J is TRBJ2-1 and V is TRBV10-1, with D possibly TRBD1 on 6 matching bases. The length of the CDR3 is 14 residues. The V end was cut by 8 bases, the J end by 3 bases, with 14 bases between. Per germline, CDR1 WNHNN and CDR2 SYGVQD (reference sequence). CDR3 in DNA: TGCGCCAGCGGGCGGACAGAAGACTACAATGAGCAGTTCTTC. Protein product: CASGRTEDYNEQFF.

The chain carries TRBV5-1 and TRBJ2-7, with TRBD1 matching 10 bases. V was pared by 4 bases and J by 3 bases, with 4 bases of the junction left unmatched. This CDR3 has 14 residues. Germline V gene data show CDR1 as SGHRS and CDR2 as YFSETQ. CDR3: CASSTDRGFYEQYF. The CDR3 DNA reads as TGCGCCAGCAGCACGGACAGGGGGTTCTACGAGCAGTACTTC.

This clone was counted at least ten times. The chain employs TRBV4-1 and TRBJ2-3; D unresolved. Deletions cut 1 base from V and 2 bases from J, with 13 bases between. Germline V CDR1 and CDR2: MGHRA, YSYEKL. The CDR3 is 16 amino acids. CDR3 DNA sequence: TGCGCCAGCAGCCAAGGGAGATCACCTAACACAGATACGCAGTATTTT. It yields the protein CASSQGRSPNTDTQYF.